This T cell receptor beta chain was identified in a study of cytomegalovirus exposure and HLA in healthy donors. Study-wide context: The roughly 700 first-cohort repertoires and the approximately 110 validation repertoires shared the same platform, a later analysis reported.

Overall study findings and caveats: According to reports, the classifier identified cytomegalovirus status with high specificity and sensitivity. Cytomegalovirus association was assigned to more than 150 TCR beta chains.

The donors were members of the validation cohort, which comprised 120 subjects and was separate from the first cohort of some 680 subjects. Only in-frame clones appear in the TCRdb table, and some are missing; sequencing was by immunoSEQ multiplex PCR. The data hold some 99,000 clones, with more than 70% observed a single time. Concerning this clone itself: Its antigen is not identified.

The CDR3 has 13 residues. The V gene lost 3 bases and the J gene lost 2 bases, with 7 bases spanning the gap. The germline V gene has CDR1 SGHTA and CDR2 FQGNSA. The receptor was derived from a woman under 30 in good health and CMV-seronegative. The gene calls are TRBV7-2 and TRBJ1-1; no reliable D call. The sample comprised PBMCs. The CDR3 sequence: CASSFHINTEAFF. Written as DNA, the CDR3 is TGTGCCAGCAGCTTTCACATCAACACTGAAGCTTTCTTT.